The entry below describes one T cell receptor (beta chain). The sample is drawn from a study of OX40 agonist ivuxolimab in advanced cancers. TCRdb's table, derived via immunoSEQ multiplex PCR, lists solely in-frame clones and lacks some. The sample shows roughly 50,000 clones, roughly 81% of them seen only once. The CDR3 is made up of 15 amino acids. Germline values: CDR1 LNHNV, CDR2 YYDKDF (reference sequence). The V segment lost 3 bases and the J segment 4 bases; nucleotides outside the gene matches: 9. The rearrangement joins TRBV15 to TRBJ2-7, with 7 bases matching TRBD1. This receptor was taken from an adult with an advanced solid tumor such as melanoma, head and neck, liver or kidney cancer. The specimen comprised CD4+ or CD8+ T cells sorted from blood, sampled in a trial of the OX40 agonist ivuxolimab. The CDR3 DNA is TGTGCCACCAGCAGCGGAGACAGGGTTGGATACGAGCAGTACTTC. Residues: CATSSGDRVGYEQYF.